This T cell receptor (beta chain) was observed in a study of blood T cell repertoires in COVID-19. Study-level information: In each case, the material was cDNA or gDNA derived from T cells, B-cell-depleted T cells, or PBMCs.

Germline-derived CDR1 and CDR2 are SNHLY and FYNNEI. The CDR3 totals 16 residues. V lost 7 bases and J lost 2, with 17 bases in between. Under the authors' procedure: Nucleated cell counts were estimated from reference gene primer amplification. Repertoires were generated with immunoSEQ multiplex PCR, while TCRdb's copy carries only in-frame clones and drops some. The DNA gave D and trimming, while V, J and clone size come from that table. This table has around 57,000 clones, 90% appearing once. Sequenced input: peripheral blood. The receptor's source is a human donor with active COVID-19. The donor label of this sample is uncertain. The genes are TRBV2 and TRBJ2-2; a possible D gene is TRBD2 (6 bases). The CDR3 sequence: CASTPPQGLNTGELFF. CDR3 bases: TGTGCCAGCACCCCTCCCCAGGGACTTAACACCGGGGAGCTGTTTTTT. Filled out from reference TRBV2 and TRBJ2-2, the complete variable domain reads EPEVTQTPSHQVTQMGQEVILRCVPISNHLYFYWYRQILGQKVEFLVSFYNNEISEKSEIFDDQFSVERPDGSNFTLKIRSTKLEDSAMYFCASTPPQGLNTGELFFGEGSRLTVL.